Sequencing of this TCR beta chain was carried out in a study of chemoradiotherapy in HPV16-positive cancers (dated by TCRdb to about 2022). For the study in its entirety: Functional T-cell assays on cells from two HPV16-positive patients defined candidate HPV-specific T-cell clones and common TCR motifs. The study set out to ask whether T-cell immunity against the HPV oncoproteins E6 and E7 changes over the course of chemoradiotherapy and whether that immunity affects survival. The candidate HPV-specific TCRs and motifs were then tracked in TCR repertoires from 86 patients with HPV-related cancers. Results and caveats for the whole study, not just this receptor: The functional definition of HPV-specific T cells came from only a couple of HPV16-positive patients, and the survival association was reported for HPV16-positive patients. Improved recurrence-free survival in HPV16-positive patients was associated with expansion of HPV-responsive T cells during chemoradiotherapy. Expansion of candidate HPV-specific clones and E7-related TCR motifs was observed in the tumor microenvironment during treatment, whereas no such expansion was observed for non-HPV-specific T cells.

Libraries were prepared through the immunoSEQ multiplex PCR assay. The source is immuneACCESS, and TCRdb retained only in-frame sequences with V and J called. Part of the clones is not carried over; for the studies checked, unresolved V genes explain less than half of this, and the remainder is unexplained. The sample table lists roughly 16,000 clones, roughly 90% of them with a count of one. In total, the top ten clones hold 12% to 15% of the sample. For this clone: The antigen it binds to is not known. No base qualities exist here, and no much larger clone lies one base off it.

Because repertoires were sampled repeatedly during chemoradiotherapy, clonal expansion in the tumor microenvironment could be followed. V sheds 8 bases and J sheds 10 bases, leaving 12 bases between their ends. For CDR1 and CDR2, the germline V gene lists SNHLY and FYNNEI. Spanning cysteine to phenylalanine, the CDR3 consists of 12 amino acids. The read is trimmed to its CDR3 DNA, 36 bases read in frame from base 1. This material consisted of blood, taken from a patient who underwent chemoradiotherapy. Rearrangement joined TRBV2 to TRBJ1-6; tentative D gene TRBD1, with 5 bases matching. This sequence originates from a human donor with HPV-associated anogenital cancer. The CDR3 protein sequence reads: CASGAGDSPLHF. The sequence in DNA is TGTGCCAGCGGGGCCGGGGACTCACCCCTCCACTTT.